Below, 17 T cell receptor beta chains from the same sample are listed, as sequenced in a study of T cell responses to AZD1222 COVID-19 vaccine. Method: immunoSEQ multiplex PCR; TCRdb's copy keeps in-frame clones and lacks some. Of roughly 120,000 clones in the sample, 80% to 90% are singletons; the top ten hold about 1.2%. The sequencing used peripheral blood, collected on day 0 of AZD1222 vaccination. The receptors stem from an adult in good health.

The chain links TRBV19 to TRBJ2-6; no reliable D call. Trimming pared 5 bases from V and 2 bases from J, leaving 10 bases between. The CDR3 is made up of 15 amino acids. Germline V gene lookup returns CDR1 LNHDA and CDR2 SQIVND (reference sequence). Here the CDR3 DNA reads TGTGCCAGTAGTTACTCGGAAGCTGGGGCCAACGTCCTGACTTTC. It yields the protein CASSYSEAGANVLTF.

The V gene is TRBV7-7, the J gene TRBJ2-4; D gene uncertain. Trimming took off 5 bases at V and 6 bases at J, with 11 bases between the two ends. The CDR3 contains 13 residues. CDR1 and CDR2 (germline): SSHAT, FNYEAQ (reference sequence). CDR3 sequence reads: CASSAQEGNIQYF. CDR3 coding DNA: TGTGCCAGCAGCGCGCAAGAAGGAAACATTCAGTACTTC. Full variable domain (missing parts from reference TRBV7-7 and TRBJ2-4): GAGVSQSPRYKVTKRGQDVTLRCDPISSHATLYWYQQALGQGPEFLTYFNYEAQPDKSGLPSDRFSAERPEGSISTLTIQRTEQRDSAMYRCASSAQEGNIQYFGAGTRLSVL.

The chain has TRBV3-1 (or the pseudogene TRBV3-2) and TRBJ1-1; D is unresolved. The germline gives CDR1 LGHDT, CDR2 YNNKEL (reference sequence). Trimming removed 0 bases at V and 8 bases at J, with 4 bases between. The CDR3 is 11 residues long. The CDR3: CASSQEAEAFF. For the CDR3, the DNA is TGTGCCAGCAGCCAAGAGGCAGAAGCTTTCTTT.

J is TRBJ1-1 and V is TRBV3-1 (or the pseudogene TRBV3-2); D gene ambiguous. The CDR3 consists of 13 residues. Trimming took off 4 bases at V and 0 bases at J, with 6 bases between the two ends. Germline V gives CDR1 LGHDT, CDR2 YNNKEL (reference sequence). CDR3 protein: CASSPLMNTEAFF. The CDR3 nucleotides are TGTGCCAGCAGCCCTCTAATGAACACTGAAGCTTTCTTT.

The chain employs TRBV20-1 and TRBJ2-3; possible D gene TRBD1, 6 bases. Trimming pared 3 bases from V and 7 bases from J, leaving 17 bases between. The CDR3 totals 14 residues. Germline V gene data show CDR1 as DFQATT and CDR2 as SNEGSKA (reference sequence). Here the CDR3 reads CSASPGVVIYTQYF. The CDR3 DNA is TGCAGTGCTAGTCCAGGGGTTGTTATATATACGCAGTATTTT.

This clone was seen just once. DNA of the CDR3: TGTGCCAGCAGCTCTGGCCCGGCGAACACCGGGGAGCTGTTTTTT. The encoded protein is CASSSGPANTGELFF. This chain links TRBV7-2 with TRBJ2-2; no clear D. The CDR3 spans 15 residues. Trimming shortened V by 4 bases and J by 0 bases, and 9 bases separated the two germline ends. Germline CDR1 SGHTA, CDR2 FQGNSA.

This rearrangement joins TRBV27 to TRBJ2-2; D uncertain. The CDR3 is made up of 15 amino acids. Germline loops: CDR1 MNHEY, CDR2 SMNVEV (reference sequence). The V and J ends lost 0 bases and 0 bases respectively, with 5 bases between them. This CDR3 is CASSLSAANTGELFF. CDR3 nucleotides: TGTGCCAGCAGTTTATCGGCTGCGAACACCGGGGAGCTGTTTTTT.

The chain links TRBV6-5 to TRBJ2-7, with 8 bases aligning to TRBD2. This CDR3 has 15 amino acids. The J segment lost 0 bases and the V segment lost 8 bases, leaving 9 bases of the junction unmatched. Germline assignment: CDR1 MNHEY and CDR2 SVGAGI. This CDR3 is CASAPGGGHSYEQYF. The CDR3 DNA reads TGTGCCAGCGCTCCGGGGGGGGGACACTCCTACGAGCAGTACTTC.

Written as DNA, the CDR3 is TGTGCCAGTAGTATAGTGGGACCGAGCTCCTACGAGCAGTACTTC. As protein: CASSIVGPSSYEQYF. The chain combines TRBV19 with TRBJ2-7; the D gene could be TRBD1 or TRBD2 (5 bases each). The CDR3 sequence is 15 residues long. V was clipped by 1 base and J by 0 bases, with 10 bases between them. Per the germline V gene, CDR1 is LNHDA and CDR2 is SQIVND (reference sequence).

The V and J genes are TRBV2 and TRBJ1-3; TRBD1 is a possible D gene (5 bases). Germline lookup yields CDR1 SNHLY and CDR2 FYNNEI. Trimming shortened V by 6 bases and J by 3 bases, and 15 bases separated the two germline ends. The CDR3 loop spans 15 amino acids. The CDR3 region has the DNA TGTGCCAGCAGCGATACACGGACATTTGGAAACACCATATATTTT. It translates to CASSDTRTFGNTIYF.

This chain joins TRBV5-1 and TRBJ2-5; weak D call: TRBD1 (6 bases). CDR1 SGHRS and CDR2 YFSETQ come from the germline V gene. The CDR3 runs 14 residues. V was cut by 5 bases and J by 2 bases, with 13 bases left in between. This CDR3 is CASRTGQPQETQYF. CDR3 sequence (DNA): TGCGCCAGCAGAACCGGACAGCCACAAGAGACCCAGTACTTC.

V is TRBV2 and J is TRBJ1-6; 7 nucleotides match TRBD1. CDR3 length equals 16 residues. The junction had 7 bases not matched to a gene; V was cut back by 6 bases and J by 2 bases. CDR1 SNHLY and CDR2 FYNNEI come from the germline V gene. CDR3 sequence: CASREAGGPYNSPLHF. In DNA, the CDR3 is TGTGCCAGCAGGGAGGCAGGGGGACCCTATAATTCACCCCTCCACTTT.

The gene calls are TRBV10-3 and TRBJ1-2, with unresolved D. The CDR3 is made up of 15 amino acids. V dropped 0 bases and J dropped 1 base, with 9 bases sitting between them. CDR1 is ENHRY and CDR2 is SYGVKD in the germline V gene. CDR3 protein: CAISESPGYNYGYTF. The CDR3 nucleotides are TGTGCCATCAGTGAGTCGCCGGGGTATAACTATGGCTACACCTTC.

CDR3 amino acids: CASSQGTPRRDTQYF. Written as DNA, the CDR3 is TGCGCCAGCAGCCAGGGGACACCCCGGCGGGATACGCAGTATTTT. The chain recombines TRBV4-1 with TRBJ2-3; weak D call: TRBD1 (6 bases). V dropped 3 bases and J dropped 6 bases, with 16 bases sitting between them. The CDR3 is 15 residues long. From germline, CDR1 is MGHRA and CDR2 YSYEKL.

The V and J genes are TRBV27 and TRBJ2-1, with a tentative D call TRBD1 (5 bases). Per the germline V gene, CDR1 is MNHEY and CDR2 is SMNVEV (reference sequence). Trimming took 0 bases from V and 5 from J, leaving 11 bases between them. The CDR3 contains 15 residues. This CDR3 is CASSLSLAGNNEQFF. The CDR3 DNA follows: TGTGCCAGCAGTTTATCGTTGGCAGGGAACAATGAGCAGTTCTTC.

CDR3 sequence: CASSFRLTGSTEAFF. CDR3 nucleotide sequence: TGTGCCAGCAGTTTCCGCCTCACAGGGAGCACTGAAGCTTTCTTT. The chain employs TRBV27 and TRBJ1-1, with D possibly TRBD1 on 6 matching bases. Trimming stripped 3 bases from V and 4 bases from J, with 15 bases between. The CDR3 has 15 residues. Germline V gene lookup returns CDR1 MNHEY and CDR2 SMNVEV (reference sequence).

The chain combines TRBV7-9 with TRBJ1-1; D might be TRBD1 (5 bases). The V gene's germline CDR1 is SEHNR and CDR2 FQNEAQ (reference sequence). CDR3 size: 17 residues. V lost 3 bases, J lost 0 bases, and 17 bases lay in between. CDR3 coding DNA: TGTGCCAGCAGCTTGCCCCCGCTGGGGACCTTGAACACTGAAGCTTTCTTT. Translated, it gives CASSLPPLGTLNTEAFF.